This T cell receptor beta chain is from a study of blood T cell repertoires in COVID-19. Study-wide background: Donors in the United States, Italy and Spain gave samples during acute or convalescent COVID-19. PBMCs, B-cell-depleted T cells, or T cells provided the cDNA or gDNA that made up the material.

V lost 4 bases to trimming and J lost 4 bases; unmatched junction nucleotides: 5. The CDR3 is 14 residues long. Germline V gene sequence: CDR1 LNHDA, CDR2 SQIVND (reference sequence). Patients of the Seattle cohort, enrolled during active infection, were followed longitudinally. Study processing details: Scientists estimated how many nucleated cells there were by amplifying reference gene primers. Produced via immunoSEQ multiplex PCR; TCRdb's table is partial and in-frame only. That table is the source of V, J and clone size, and D and trimming were worked out from the DNA. The sample includes about 160,000 clones, about 92% of them seen just once.

The sample consisted of peripheral blood. This sequence joins TRBV19 and TRBJ2-5; 8 bases line up with TRBD1. The sequence derives from a young man with COVID-19, enrolled during active disease. The chain's CDR3 is CASSTGGTGETQYF. The CDR3 DNA is TGTGCCAGTAGTACAGGGGGCACGGGAGAGACCCAGTACTTC.